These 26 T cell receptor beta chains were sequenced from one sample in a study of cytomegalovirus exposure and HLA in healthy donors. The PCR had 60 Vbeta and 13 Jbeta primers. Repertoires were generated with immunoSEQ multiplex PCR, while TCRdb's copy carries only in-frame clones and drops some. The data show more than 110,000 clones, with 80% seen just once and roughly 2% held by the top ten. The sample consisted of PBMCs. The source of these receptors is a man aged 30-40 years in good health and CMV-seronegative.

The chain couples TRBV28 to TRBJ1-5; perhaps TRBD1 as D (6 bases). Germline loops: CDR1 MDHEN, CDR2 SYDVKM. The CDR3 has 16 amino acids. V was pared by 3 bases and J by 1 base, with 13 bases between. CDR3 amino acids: CASSFRSGASNQPQHF. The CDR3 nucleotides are TGTGCCAGCAGTTTTAGGTCAGGGGCGAGCAATCAGCCCCAGCATTTT.

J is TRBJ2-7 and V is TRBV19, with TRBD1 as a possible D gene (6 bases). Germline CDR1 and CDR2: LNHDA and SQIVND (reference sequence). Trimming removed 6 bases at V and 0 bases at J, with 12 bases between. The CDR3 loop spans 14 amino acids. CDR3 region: CASRAGASSYEQYF. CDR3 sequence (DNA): TGTGCCAGTAGGGCAGGGGCGAGCTCCTACGAGCAGTACTTC.

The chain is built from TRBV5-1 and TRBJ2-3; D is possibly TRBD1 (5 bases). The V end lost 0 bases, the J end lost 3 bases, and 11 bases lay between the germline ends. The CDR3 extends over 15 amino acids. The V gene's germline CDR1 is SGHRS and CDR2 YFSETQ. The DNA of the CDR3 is TGCGCCAGCAGCTTGGTAGGGGATGAGACAGATACGCAGTATTTT. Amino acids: CASSLVGDETDTQYF. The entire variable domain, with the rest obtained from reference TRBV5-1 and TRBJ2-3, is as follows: KAGVTQTPRYLIKTRGQQVTLSCSPISGHRSVSWYQQTPGQGLQFLFEYFSETQRNKGNFPGRFSGRQFSNSRSEMNVSTLELGDSALYLCASSLVGDETDTQYFGPGTRLTVL.

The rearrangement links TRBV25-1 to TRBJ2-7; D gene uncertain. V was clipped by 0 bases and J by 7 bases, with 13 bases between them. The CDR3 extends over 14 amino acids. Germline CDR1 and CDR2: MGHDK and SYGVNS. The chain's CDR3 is CASSEYYFKAEQYF. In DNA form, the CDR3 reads TGTGCCAGCAGTGAATACTACTTTAAAGCGGAGCAGTACTTC.

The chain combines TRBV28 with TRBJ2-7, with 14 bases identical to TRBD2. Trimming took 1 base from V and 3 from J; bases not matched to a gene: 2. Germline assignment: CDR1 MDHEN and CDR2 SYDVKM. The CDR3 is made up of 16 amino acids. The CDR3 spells CASSLFGTSGSYEQYF. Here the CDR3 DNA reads TGTGCCAGCAGTTTATTTGGGACTAGCGGGAGCTACGAGCAGTACTTC.

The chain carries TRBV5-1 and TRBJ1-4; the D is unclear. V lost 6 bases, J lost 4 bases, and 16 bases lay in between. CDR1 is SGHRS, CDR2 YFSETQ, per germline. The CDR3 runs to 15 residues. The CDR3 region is CASKGRAGSNEKLFF. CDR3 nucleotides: TGCGCCAGCAAAGGTCGTGCGGGGAGTAATGAAAAACTGTTTTTT.

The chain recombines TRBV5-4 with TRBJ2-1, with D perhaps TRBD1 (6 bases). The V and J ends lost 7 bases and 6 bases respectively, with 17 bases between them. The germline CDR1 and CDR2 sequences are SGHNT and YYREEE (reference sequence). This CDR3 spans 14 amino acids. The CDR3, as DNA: TGTGCCAGCGCCCACAAGGGGGTAGGCAATGAGCAGTTCTTC. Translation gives CASAHKGVGNEQFF.

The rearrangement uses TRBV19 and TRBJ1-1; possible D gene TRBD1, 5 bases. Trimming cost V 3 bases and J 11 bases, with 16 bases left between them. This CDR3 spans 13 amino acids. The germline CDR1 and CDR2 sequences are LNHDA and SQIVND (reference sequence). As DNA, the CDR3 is TGTGCCAGTAGTATGGCGCGGGGCAGGGTTGCTTTCTTT. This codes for CASSMARGRVAFF.

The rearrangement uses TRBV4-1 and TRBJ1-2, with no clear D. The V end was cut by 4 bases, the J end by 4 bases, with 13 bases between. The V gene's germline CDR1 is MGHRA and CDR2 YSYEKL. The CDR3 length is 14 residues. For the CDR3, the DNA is TGCGCCAGCAGCCGTGATACCGGGTTCTATGGCTACACCTTC. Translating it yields CASSRDTGFYGYTF.

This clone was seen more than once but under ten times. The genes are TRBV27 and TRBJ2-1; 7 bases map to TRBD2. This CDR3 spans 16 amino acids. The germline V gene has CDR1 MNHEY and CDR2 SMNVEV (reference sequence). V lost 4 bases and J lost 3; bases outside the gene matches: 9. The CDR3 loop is CASSWASGSNYNEQFF. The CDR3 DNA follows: TGTGCCAGCAGTTGGGCTAGCGGATCGAACTACAATGAGCAGTTCTTC.

The CDR3 reads CASSLSQGGANIQYF. DNA of the CDR3: TGTGCCAGCAGTTTATCCCAAGGGGGGGCAAACATTCAGTACTTC. The genes are TRBV28 and TRBJ2-4; TRBD2 might be the D (7 bases). Trimming left V 1 base short and J 6 bases short, with 13 bases between. The length of the CDR3 is 15 residues. CDR1 is MDHEN, CDR2 SYDVKM, per germline.

CDR3 residues: CASSPRLAGTDTQYF. In DNA, the CDR3 is TGTGCCAGCAGCCCTCGCCTAGCCGGCACAGATACGCAGTATTTT. The chain carries TRBV28 and TRBJ2-3; TRBD2 might be the D (5 bases). The V end lost 6 bases, the J end lost 1 base, and 14 bases lay between the germline ends. Per the germline V gene, CDR1 is MDHEN and CDR2 is SYDVKM. This CDR3 is built from 15 residues.

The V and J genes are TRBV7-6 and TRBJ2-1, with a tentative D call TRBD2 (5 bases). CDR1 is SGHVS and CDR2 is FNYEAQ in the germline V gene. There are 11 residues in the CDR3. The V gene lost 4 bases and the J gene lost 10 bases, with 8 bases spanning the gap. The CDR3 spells CASSSRGEQFF. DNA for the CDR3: TGTGCCAGCAGCTCCCGGGGAGAGCAGTTCTTC.

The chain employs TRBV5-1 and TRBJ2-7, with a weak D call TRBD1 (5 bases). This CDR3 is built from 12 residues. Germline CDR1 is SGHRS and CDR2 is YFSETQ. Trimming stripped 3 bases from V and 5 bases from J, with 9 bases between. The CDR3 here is CASSSQGDEQYF. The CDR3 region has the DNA TGCGCCAGCAGCTCTCAGGGTGACGAGCAGTACTTC.

In DNA form, the CDR3 reads TGTGCCAGCAGCGTAGGTCGATTGGGGCAGGGCTATGGCTACACCTTC. Protein sequence: CASSVGRLGQGYGYTF. The rearrangement links TRBV9 to TRBJ1-2; tentatively, D is TRBD1 (5 bases). Germline V gene sequence: CDR1 SGDLS, CDR2 YYNGEE. V was clipped by 0 bases and J by 4 bases, with 16 bases between them. The CDR3 is 16 residues long. Together with reference TRBV9 and TRBJ1-2, the CDR3 gives the full variable domain: DSGVTQTPKHLITATGQRVTLRCSPRSGDLSVYWYQQSLDQGLQFLIQYYNGEERAKGNILERFSAQQFPDLHSELNLSSLELGDSALYFCASSVGRLGQGYGYTFGSGTRLTVV.

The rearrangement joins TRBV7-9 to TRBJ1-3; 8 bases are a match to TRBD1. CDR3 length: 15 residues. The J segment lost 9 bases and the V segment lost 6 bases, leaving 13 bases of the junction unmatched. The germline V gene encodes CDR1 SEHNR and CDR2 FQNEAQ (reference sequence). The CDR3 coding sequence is TGTGCCAGCAGGCGATACGACAGGGGAGGTGGCACCATATATTTT. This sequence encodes CASRRYDRGGGTIYF.

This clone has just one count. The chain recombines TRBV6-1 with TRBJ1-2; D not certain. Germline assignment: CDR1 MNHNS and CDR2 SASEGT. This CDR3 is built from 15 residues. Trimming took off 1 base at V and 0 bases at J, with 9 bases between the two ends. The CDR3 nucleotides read TGTGCCAGCAGTGAAGGCCGGCGGCCTAACTATGGCTACACCTTC. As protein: CASSEGRRPNYGYTF.

The CDR3 DNA is TGTGCCAGCTCACCCGGACAGGGGAGTGAAAAACTGTTTTTT. Translated: CASSPGQGSEKLFF. The rearrangement links TRBV18 to TRBJ1-4, with 9 bases aligning to TRBD1. The CDR3 extends over 14 amino acids. Losses at the gene ends were 3 bases for V and 7 bases for J; bases not matched to a gene: 3. Per germline, CDR1 KGHSH and CDR2 LQKENI.

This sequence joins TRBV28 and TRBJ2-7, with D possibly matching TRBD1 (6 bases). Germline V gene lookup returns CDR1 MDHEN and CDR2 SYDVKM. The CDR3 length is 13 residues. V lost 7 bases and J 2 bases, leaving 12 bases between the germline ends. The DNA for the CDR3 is TGTGCCAGCACCCCGACAGGTACCTACGAGCAGTACTTC. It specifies CASTPTGTYEQYF.

The CDR3 sequence: CASSSWEGGYNEQFF. For the CDR3, the DNA is TGTGCCAGCAGTTCGTGGGAGGGCGGGTACAATGAGCAGTTCTTC. The V call is TRBV4-2, the J call TRBJ2-1; 7 bases fit TRBD2. The J segment lost 4 bases and the V segment lost 6 bases, leaving 9 bases of the junction unmatched. CDR3 length equals 15 residues. CDR1 LGHNA and CDR2 YNFKEQ come from the germline V gene.

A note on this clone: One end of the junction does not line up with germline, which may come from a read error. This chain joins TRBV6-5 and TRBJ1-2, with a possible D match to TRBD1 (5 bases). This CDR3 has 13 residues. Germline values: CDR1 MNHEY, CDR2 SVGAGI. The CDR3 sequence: CASSYSLARPRTF. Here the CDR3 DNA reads TGTGCCAGCAGTTACTCCCTCGCCCGCCCACGGACATTC.

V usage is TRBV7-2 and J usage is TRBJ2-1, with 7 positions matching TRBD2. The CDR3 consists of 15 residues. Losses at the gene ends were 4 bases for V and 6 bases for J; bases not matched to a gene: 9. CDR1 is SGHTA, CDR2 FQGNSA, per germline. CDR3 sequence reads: CASSWVAGDINEQFF. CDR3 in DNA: TGTGCCAGCAGCTGGGTGGCGGGAGATATCAATGAGCAGTTCTTC.

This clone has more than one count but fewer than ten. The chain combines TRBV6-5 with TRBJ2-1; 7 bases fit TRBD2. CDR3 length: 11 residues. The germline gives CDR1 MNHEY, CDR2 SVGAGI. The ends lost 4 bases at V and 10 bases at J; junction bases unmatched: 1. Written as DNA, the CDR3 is TGTGCCAGCAGTTTAGCGGGCGAGCAGTTCTTC. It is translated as CASSLAGEQFF.

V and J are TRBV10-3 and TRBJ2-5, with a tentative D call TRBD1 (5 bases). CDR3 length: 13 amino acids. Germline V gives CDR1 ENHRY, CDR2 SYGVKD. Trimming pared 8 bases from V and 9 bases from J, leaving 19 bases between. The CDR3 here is CAIGAGRHEAQYF. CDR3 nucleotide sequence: TGTGCCATCGGAGCAGGGCGGCATGAGGCCCAGTACTTC.

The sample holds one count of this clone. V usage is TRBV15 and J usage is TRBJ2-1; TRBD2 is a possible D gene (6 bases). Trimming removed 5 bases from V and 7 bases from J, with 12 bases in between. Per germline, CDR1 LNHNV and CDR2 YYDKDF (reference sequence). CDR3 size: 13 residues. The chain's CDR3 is CATSPGTDNEQFF. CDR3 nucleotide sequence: TGTGCCACCAGCCCGGGGACTGATAATGAGCAGTTCTTC.

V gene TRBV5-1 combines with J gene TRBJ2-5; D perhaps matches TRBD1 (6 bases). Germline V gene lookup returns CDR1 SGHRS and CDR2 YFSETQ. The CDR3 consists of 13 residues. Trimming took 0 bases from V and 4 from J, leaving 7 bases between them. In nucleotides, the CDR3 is TGCGCCAGCAGCTTGGTAGGGGGAGAGACCCAGTACTTC. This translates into CASSLVGGETQYF.